This is a list of T cell receptor beta chains from one sample in a study of T cell repertoires in cytomegalovirus infection. TCRdb processed the reads anew with MiXCR; each CDR3 protein has one entry. The repertoire holds more than 400,000 distinct CDR3 sequences, with more than 25% as singletons. Sequencing was done on a sample of PBMCs. The receptors were sampled from a human donor in good health (CMV status not recorded). Some clones in this sample may be carry-over from other donors' samples. Both conserved end residues are part of each CDR3. A D gene is named only where the DNA matches it firmly. Expanded clones get a size class; other rows say once, few or many, or leave the size out.

cdr3_length	clone_size	v_call	d_call	j_call	cdr3_nt	cdr3_aa
14	few	TRBV6-2/TRBV6-3	-	TRBJ1-1	TGTGCCAGCAGTTACCCGACCCACAGGGAAGAGGCTTTCTTT	CASSYPTHREEAFF
17	-	TRBV27	TRBD1	TRBJ1-6	TGTGCCAGCACAATTATTTCCGTGACAGGGACTAATTCACCCCTCCACTTT	CASTIISVTGTNSPLHF
18	few	TRBV7-2	-	TRBJ2-6	TGTGCCAGCAGCTTGTTTTCAGGGACTTTATCTGGGGCCAACGTCCTGACTTTC	CASSLFSGTLSGANVLTF
21	many	TRBV7-8	TRBD2	TRBJ2-2	TGTGCCAGCAGCAGCGCGAGATCGCTAGCGGGAGCCGGAAGGGGCACCGGGGAGCTGTTTTTT	CASSSARSLAGAGRGTGELFF
15	-	TRBV4-2	-	TRBJ1-3	TGTGCCAGCAGCCGGGACACGGTCTCTGGAAACACCATATATTTT	CASSRDTVSGNTIYF
15	few	TRBV20-1	-	TRBJ2-1	TGCAGTGCTACGGGGGACTGGAACACAAACAATGAGCAGTTCTTC	CSATGDWNTNNEQFF
18	many	TRBV7-2	-	TRBJ1-1	TGTGCCAGCAGCTTATCTCCGCGGCGAACAGGGCAGGGCACTGAAGCTTTCTTT	CASSLSPRRTGQGTEAFF
14	many	TRBV7-2	-	TRBJ2-5	TGTGCCAGCAGCTTCCAGACTGGACAAGAGACCCAGTACTTC	CASSFQTGQETQYF
14	-	TRBV19	-	TRBJ1-1	TGTGCCAGTAGGACTATTGGACCGAACACTGAAGCTTTCTTT	CASRTIGPNTEAFF
14	few	TRBV6-2/TRBV6-3	-	TRBJ1-5	TGTGCCAGCAGTTATGGTGGGGTCAATCAGCCCCAGCATTTT	CASSYGGVNQPQHF
12	-	TRBV7-2	-	TRBJ2-1	TGTGCCAGCAGCCCTGGAGGGGAGATACGGTTCTTC	CASSPGGEIRFF
17	many	TRBV7-2	TRBD2	TRBJ2-2	TGTGCCAGCAGCTTAGGTCCGAGCGGGAGGCTCACCGGGGAGCTGTTTTTT	CASSLGPSGRLTGELFF